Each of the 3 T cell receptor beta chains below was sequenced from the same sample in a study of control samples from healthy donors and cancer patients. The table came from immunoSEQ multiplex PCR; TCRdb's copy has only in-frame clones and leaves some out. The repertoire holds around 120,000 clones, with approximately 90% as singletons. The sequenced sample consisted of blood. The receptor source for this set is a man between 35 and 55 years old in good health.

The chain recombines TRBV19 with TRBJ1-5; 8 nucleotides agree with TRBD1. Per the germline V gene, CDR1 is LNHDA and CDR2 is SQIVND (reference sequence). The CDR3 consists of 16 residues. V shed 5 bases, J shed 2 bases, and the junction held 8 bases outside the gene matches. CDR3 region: CASSAGQGSGNQPQHF. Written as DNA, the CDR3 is TGTGCCAGTAGTGCTGGACAGGGATCAGGCAATCAGCCCCAGCATTTT.

CDR3 sequence: CASSLGRLITDTQYF. CDR3 in DNA: TGTGCCAGCAGCTTAGGCCGACTCATCACAGATACGCAGTATTTT. The gene calls are TRBV13 and TRBJ2-3; no clear D. With 0 bases removed from V and 2 bases from J, the gap between germline ends came to 9 bases. The CDR3 totals 15 residues. Germline lookup yields CDR1 PRHDT and CDR2 FYEKMQ (reference sequence).

The CDR3 protein is CASSPRTGATNEKLFF. CDR3 sequence (DNA): TGTGCCAGCAGCCCCCGGACAGGTGCAACTAATGAAAAACTGTTTTTT. This chain joins TRBV7-2 and TRBJ1-4; 7 bases fit TRBD1. Germline assignment: CDR1 SGHTA and CDR2 FQGNSA. CDR3 size: 16 residues. Trimming took 5 bases from V and 0 from J; bases not matched to a gene: 6.